This passage covers 28 T cell receptor beta chains from one sample sequenced in a study of T-cell memory formation after mild COVID-19. MiXCR, run by TCRdb on the 5' RACE reads, gives a single entry per CDR3 protein. The data show roughly 120,000 distinct CDR3 sequences, about a sixth seen once. Material for sequencing was PBMCs or a T cell subset sorted from them (not recorded which). These receptor sequences come from an adult woman who had mild COVID-19 (a few samples of this study predate the infection). Cell type and time point are not known.

This clonotype was seen a handful of times. The chain links TRBV5-1 to TRBJ1-2, with TRBD1 matching over 11 bases. Trimming removed 4 bases from V and 4 bases from J; junction bases left unmatched: 9. This CDR3 spans 16 amino acids. Germline V gene sequence: CDR1 SGHRS, CDR2 YFSETQ. This CDR3 reads CASSTGTGGLGYGYTF. The CDR3 DNA is TGCGCCAGCAGCACCGGGACAGGGGGACTAGGCTATGGCTACACCTTC.

The chain is built from TRBV25-1 and TRBJ2-2, with a weak D call TRBD2 (6 bases). CDR1 is MGHDK and CDR2 is SYGVNS in the germline V gene. The CDR3 is made up of 15 amino acids. V was shortened by 0 bases and J by 7 bases, with 12 bases between the two germline ends. CDR3 loop: CASSEYRESGGELFF. In DNA form, the CDR3 reads TGTGCCAGCAGTGAATACCGGGAGTCGGGCGGGGAGCTGTTTTTT.

This chain uses TRBV6-1 with TRBJ2-1; TRBD2 might be the D (5 bases). From germline, CDR1 is MNHNS and CDR2 SASEGT. The CDR3 has 13 residues. The germline V and J ends were trimmed by 5 bases and 8 bases, with 13 bases remaining between them. CDR3 in amino acids: CASSFTSWYEQFF. CDR3 DNA sequence: TGTGCCAGCAGTTTTACTAGTTGGTATGAGCAGTTCTTC.

In this sample, this clonotype turned up many times. The chain uses TRBV14 and TRBJ2-3, with 8 bases lining up with TRBD2. Germline V gives CDR1 SGHDN, CDR2 FVKESK. There are 15 residues in the CDR3. J was trimmed by 5 bases and V by 5 bases; bases with no gene match: 9. CDR3 coding DNA: TGTGCCAGCAGCTGGAGCGGGAGCTTTGGAGATACGCAGTATTTT. This sequence encodes CASSWSGSFGDTQYF.

This clonotype was found a few times. The chain combines TRBV6-5 with TRBJ1-2; TRBD1 is a possible D gene (6 bases). Per the germline V gene, CDR1 is MNHEY and CDR2 is SVGAGI. V lost 4 bases to trimming and J lost 4 bases, with 10 bases between them. The CDR3 runs to 13 residues. Written as DNA, the CDR3 is TGTGCCAGCAGTTTCGGACAGTTCTATGGCTACACCTTC. Translated: CASSFGQFYGYTF.

This clonotype occurred a few times. The chain links TRBV11-2 to TRBJ2-1, with TRBD2 identical over 12 bases. In germline, CDR1 is SGHAT, CDR2 FQNNGV. Unmatched junction bases numbered 7, after V lost 6 bases and J lost 4 bases. The CDR3 covers 16 residues. CDR3 region: CASRLLAGGRYNEQFF. The CDR3 DNA is TGTGCCAGCAGGCTTCTAGCGGGGGGGCGTTACAATGAGCAGTTCTTC.

The chain carries TRBV12-3 or TRBV12-4 and TRBJ2-7, with 13 bases that match TRBD2. J lost 7 bases, V lost 3 bases, and 0 bases had no gene match. The CDR3 spans 13 residues. CDR3 loop: CASSLGLAGEQYF. Written as DNA, the CDR3 is TGTGCCAGCAGTTTGGGACTAGCGGGAGAGCAGTACTTC.

The chain is built from TRBV9 and TRBJ2-1; 13 nucleotides line up with TRBD2. The CDR3 has 17 residues. Germline V gene lookup returns CDR1 SGDLS and CDR2 YYNGEE. Losses at the gene ends were 3 bases for V and 8 bases for J; bases not matched to a gene: 11. Written as DNA, the CDR3 is TGTGCCAGCAGCGGCGAGAGGACTAGCGGGAGATGGGATGAGCAGTTCTTC. Protein: CASSGERTSGRWDEQFF.

This clonotype turned up a few times. The chain uses TRBV20-1 and TRBJ2-7; TRBD2 matches 11 bases. V lost 5 bases to trimming and J lost 4 bases; unmatched junction nucleotides: 7. The CDR3 runs 14 residues. From germline, CDR1 is DFQATT and CDR2 SNEGSKA (reference sequence). CDR3 region: CSAGIAGGPYEQYF. CDR3 DNA sequence: TGCAGTGCTGGAATAGCGGGGGGGCCGTACGAGCAGTACTTC.

In this sample, this clonotype turned up a few times. V usage is TRBV7-3 and J usage is TRBJ1-1; 7 bases align to TRBD1. Looked up from germline, CDR1 is SGHTA and CDR2 is FQGTGA. V lost 5 bases and J lost 4; bases outside the gene matches: 7. The CDR3 covers 14 residues. In DNA form, the CDR3 reads TGTGCCAGCAGCCGGATCCCAGGGGGCACTGAAGCTTTCTTT. It translates to CASSRIPGGTEAFF.

V is TRBV7-9 and J is TRBJ1-5, with D unresolved. The CDR3 covers 16 residues. V shed 3 bases and J shed 3 bases, with 15 bases lying between them. Germline V gene data show CDR1 as SEHNR and CDR2 as FQNEAQ (reference sequence). The CDR3 is CASSLSGARDNQPQHF. DNA for the CDR3: TGTGCCAGCAGCTTGAGCGGAGCTAGGGACAATCAGCCCCAGCATTTT. Together with reference TRBV7-9 and TRBJ1-5, the CDR3 gives the full variable domain: DTGVSQNPRHKITKRGQNVTFRCDPISEHNRLYWYRQTLGQGPEFLTYFQNEAQLEKSRLLSDRFSAERPKGSFSTLEIQRTEQGDSAMYLCASSLSGARDNQPQHFGDGTRLSIL.

In its sample, this clonotype was seen a few times. The V call is TRBV29-1, the J call TRBJ2-1, with 9 nucleotides matching TRBD2. Trimming removed 7 bases from V and 4 bases from J; junction bases left unmatched: 8. Germline V gene data show CDR1 as SQVTM and CDR2 as ANQGSEA. The CDR3 length is 14 residues. This CDR3 reads CSAEGLAGYNEQFF. CDR3 DNA sequence: TGCAGCGCCGAAGGTCTAGCGGGGTACAATGAGCAGTTCTTC.

The chain has TRBV20-1 and TRBJ2-1; tentative D call: TRBD1 (5 bases). V lost 0 bases and J lost 3, with 15 bases in between. Germline values: CDR1 DFQATT, CDR2 SNEGSKA (reference sequence). The CDR3 contains 16 residues. The CDR3 nucleotides read TGCAGTGCTAGAGATGGGCGGCAGGGCAACTACAATGAGCAGTTCTTC. This encodes CSARDGRQGNYNEQFF.

The V gene is TRBV13, the J gene TRBJ2-3, with 7 bases aligning to TRBD1. J lost 1 base, V lost 5 bases, and 9 bases had no gene match. The germline gives CDR1 PRHDT, CDR2 FYEKMQ (reference sequence). The CDR3 loop spans 16 amino acids. The CDR3, as DNA: TGTGCCAGCAGCCCAACAGGGGAATTACGCACAGATACGCAGTATTTT. Translated, it gives CASSPTGELRTDTQYF. Using reference TRBV13 and TRBJ2-3 for the parts outside the CDR3, the full variable domain is AAGVIQSPRHLIKEKRETATLKCYPIPRHDTVYWYQQGPGQDPQFLISFYEKMQSDKGSIPDRFSAQQFSDYHSELNMSSLELGDSALYFCASSPTGELRTDTQYFGPGTRLTVL.

The table lists this clonotype with many counts. The rearrangement joins TRBV11-3 to TRBJ2-3, with D unresolved. Germline CDR1 and CDR2: SGHNT and YENEEA. The V end lost 5 bases, the J end lost 6 bases, and 6 bases lay between the germline ends. There are 11 residues in the CDR3. This CDR3 reads CASSPGDTQYF. The CDR3 coding sequence is TGTGCCAGCAGCCCCGGGGATACGCAGTATTTT.

This clonotype was seen more than once but under ten times. This chain joins TRBV7-3 and TRBJ1-1; D not certain. Trimming took 4 bases from V and 1 from J, leaving 4 bases between them. Germline V gene data show CDR1 as SGHTA and CDR2 as FQGTGA. This CDR3 contains 12 residues. The CDR3 coding sequence is TGTGCCAGCAGCTACAAGAACACTGAAGCTTTCTTT. The encoded protein is CASSYKNTEAFF.

This rearrangement joins TRBV30 to TRBJ2-7, with 10 positions matching TRBD1. Germline trimming cut 4 bases from V and 3 bases from J; bases unmatched to any gene: 6. Germline values: CDR1 GTSNPN, CDR2 SVGIG (reference sequence). This CDR3 spans 14 amino acids. The CDR3 region is CAWKPGQGFYEQYF. The CDR3 DNA reads TGTGCCTGGAAACCGGGACAGGGGTTCTACGAGCAGTACTTC.

This clonotype turned up a few times. The chain carries TRBV10-3 and TRBJ1-5, with D hard to call. The CDR3 sequence is 12 residues long. Germline CDR1 reads ENHRY; CDR2 reads SYGVKD. V dropped 4 bases and J dropped 5 bases, with 6 bases sitting between them. The CDR3 region has the DNA TGTGCCATCAGTGGGTCCGATCAGCCCCAGCATTTT. It yields the protein CAISGSDQPQHF.

This clonotype showed up just a few times. One junction end disagrees with the germline gene, perhaps due to a read error. This chain uses TRBV6-6 with TRBJ1-3; D not certain. Germline V gives CDR1 MNHNY, CDR2 SVGAGI (reference sequence). The CDR3 is made up of 18 amino acids. CDR3 region: CASSHSSGPQLVGNTIYF. CDR3 bases: TGTGCCAGCAGTCACTCTTCGGGCCCACAGTTAGTGGGGAACACCATATATTTT.

This sequence joins TRBV7-9 and TRBJ2-3; D not certain. Per germline, CDR1 SEHNR and CDR2 FQNEAQ (reference sequence). This CDR3 contains 16 residues. Trimming removed 4 bases from V and 0 bases from J, with 14 bases in between. The CDR3 DNA sequence: TGTGCCAGCAGCTCGTTCAGGACCGTCAGCACAGATACGCAGTATTTT. As protein: CASSSFRTVSTDTQYF.

In its sample, this clonotype was seen many times. This rearrangement joins TRBV29-1 to TRBJ2-3; D may be TRBD1 (5 bases). The CDR3 has 12 amino acids. Germline CDR1 reads SQVTM; CDR2 reads ANQGSEA. V was shortened by 3 bases and J by 4 bases, with 8 bases between the two germline ends. The CDR3 is CSVEMGPDTQYF. The CDR3 DNA follows: TGCAGCGTTGAGATGGGGCCAGATACGCAGTATTTT.

J is TRBJ2-7 and V is TRBV5-1; D call uncertain. Germline CDR1 reads SGHRS; CDR2 reads YFSETQ. The CDR3 covers 13 residues. Trimming cost V 5 bases and J 2 bases, with 11 bases left between them. CDR3 sequence reads: CASRELGAYEQYF. CDR3 DNA sequence: TGCGCCAGCAGGGAGTTAGGAGCCTACGAGCAGTACTTC.

This clonotype was counted between two and nine times. CDR3 bases: TGTGCCAGCAGCTTAGCGCGGGGAGATACGCAGTATTTT. It translates to CASSLARGDTQYF. This chain connects TRBV7-2 to TRBJ2-3; tentative D call: TRBD2 (6 bases). Germline CDR1 reads SGHTA; CDR2 reads FQGNSA. There are 13 residues in the CDR3. Trimming left V 0 bases short and J 5 bases short, with 6 bases between.

The sample holds a few counts of this clonotype. V gene TRBV6-5 combines with J gene TRBJ1-6; possibly TRBD1 for D (5 bases). The germline V and J ends were trimmed by 0 bases and 6 bases, with 12 bases remaining between them. Germline V gives CDR1 MNHEY, CDR2 SVGAGI. This CDR3 region has 16 residues. The CDR3 loop is CASSYSRQIPNSPLHF. CDR3 in DNA: TGTGCCAGCAGTTACTCGAGACAGATCCCTAATTCACCCCTCCACTTT.

This chain joins TRBV3-1 and TRBJ2-5; 9 nucleotides match TRBD2. CDR3 length: 13 amino acids. Per germline, CDR1 LGHDT and CDR2 YNNKEL (reference sequence). The J segment lost 1 base and the V segment lost 8 bases, leaving 2 bases of the junction unmatched. The CDR3 sequence: CASGGLAQETQYF. The CDR3 region has the DNA TGTGCCAGCGGGGGACTAGCCCAAGAGACCCAGTACTTC.

The chain uses TRBV10-3 and TRBJ2-7, with D possibly being TRBD1 or TRBD2 (5 bases each). From germline, CDR1 is ENHRY and CDR2 SYGVKD. Trimming shortened V by 6 bases and J by 5 bases, and 14 bases separated the two germline ends. This CDR3 is 13 amino acids long. This chain's CDR3 is CAISRDRGDEQYF. The DNA for the CDR3 is TGTGCCATCAGCCGGGACCGGGGCGACGAGCAGTACTTC.

In this sample, this clonotype turned up a few times. The chain couples TRBV19 to TRBJ2-7; 9 bases match TRBD1. CDR1 is LNHDA and CDR2 is SQIVND in the germline V gene (reference sequence). V shed 5 bases and J 4 bases; nucleotides not matched to a gene: 6. CDR3 size: 14 residues. CDR3 coding DNA: TGTGCCAGTAGTTCGGGACAGGGCCCTTACGAGCAGTACTTC. Translated, it gives CASSSGQGPYEQYF.

V is TRBV29-1 and J is TRBJ2-3, with D possibly matching TRBD2 (6 bases). This CDR3 has 15 amino acids. Trimming took off 3 bases at V and 1 base at J, with 14 bases between the two ends. The germline V gene has CDR1 SQVTM and CDR2 ANQGSEA. The DNA for the CDR3 is TGCAGCGTTGATGGGGTTAGCGGCCGCACAGATACGCAGTATTTT. Amino acid sequence: CSVDGVSGRTDTQYF.